What follows are 3 T cell receptor beta chains derived from one specimen sequenced in a study of cytomegalovirus exposure and HLA in healthy donors. PCR primers comprised 60 Vbeta and 13 Jbeta primers. Method: immunoSEQ multiplex PCR; TCRdb's copy keeps in-frame clones and lacks some. The sample has 150,000 to 200,000 clones, 80% to 85% seen once; the top ten hold 6.5%. The specimen was PBMCs. Every receptor here comes from a woman between 50 and 59 years old in good health and CMV-seropositive.

This sequence joins TRBV2 and TRBJ1-2; D remains unclear. The CDR3 sequence is 13 residues long. The V gene's germline CDR1 is SNHLY and CDR2 FYNNEI. The germline V and J ends were trimmed by 4 bases and 5 bases, with 11 bases remaining between them. CDR3: CASSAGPGYGYTF. The CDR3 DNA sequence: TGTGCCAGCAGTGCCGGCCCGGGGTATGGCTACACCTTC.

This CDR3 reads CASSWKGAGFEQYF. The CDR3, as DNA: TGTGCCAGCAGCTGGAAGGGGGCGGGCTTCGAGCAGTACTTC. The chain carries TRBV7-2 and TRBJ2-7; 7 bases match TRBD1. Germline V gene sequence: CDR1 SGHTA, CDR2 FQGNSA. V lost 4 bases, J lost 6 bases, and 9 bases stayed unmatched. CDR3 length: 14 amino acids.

The chain uses TRBV10-3 and TRBJ2-6; D perhaps matches TRBD1 (6 bases). The CDR3 sequence is 19 residues long. Germline V lookup: CDR1 ENHRY, CDR2 SYGVKD. The V end was cut by 3 bases, the J end by 1 base, with 19 bases between. The CDR3 DNA reads TGTGCCATCAGTGACGGTCGGGACATGGGGGCTTCTGGGGCCAACGTCCTGACTTTC. Translated: CAISDGRDMGASGANVLTF.